A selection of T cell receptor beta chains follows, all from one sample in a study of T-cell memory formation after mild COVID-19. TCRdb reprocessed the 5' RACE reads with MiXCR, giving one entry per CDR3 protein. The profile shows 300,000 to 350,000 distinct CDR3 sequences, 14% of them singletons. The material sequenced was PBMCs or a T cell subset sorted from them (not recorded which). All receptors derive from a man aged 18 to 30 who had mild COVID-19 (a few samples of this study predate the infection). Cell type and time point are not known. The CDR3 runs from the conserved cysteine through the conserved F or W. Each record gives: CDR3 protein, CDR3 DNA, D gene, V gene, J gene, clone size. A D gene is named only where the DNA matches it firmly. Size is omitted from some rows. Given values are once, few, many or a class for expanded clones.

CASSPRQGRLQETQYF	TGTGCCAGCAGCCCACGACAGGGACGGCTCCAAGAGACCCAGTACTTC	TRBD1	TRBV28	TRBJ2-5	-
CASSFLGDTQYF	TGTGCCAGCAGTTTCCTTGGGGATACGCAGTATTTT	-	TRBV2	TRBJ2-3	-
CASSLDIAADTQYF	TGTGCCAGCAGCTTAGATATTGCGGCGGATACGCAGTATTTT	-	TRBV7-2	TRBJ2-3	few
CASRRTGGIETQYF	TGTGCCAGCAGGCGGACAGGGGGCATAGAGACCCAGTACTTC	TRBD1	TRBV12-3/TRBV12-4	TRBJ2-5	many
CASRPGQLANEQFF	TGTGCCAGCAGGCCGGGACAGCTAGCCAATGAGCAGTTCTTC	TRBD1	TRBV28	TRBJ2-1	-
CASSEAGGRNQPQHF	TGTGCCAGCAGCGAAGCAGGCGGTCGCAATCAGCCCCAGCATTTT	-	TRBV6-1	TRBJ1-5	-
CSARAGGLIGETQYF	TGCAGTGCTAGAGCGGGGGGGCTAATCGGAGAGACCCAGTACTTC	TRBD2	TRBV20-1	TRBJ2-5	many
CASSQSGSLYNEQFF	TGTGCCAGCAGCCAGTCGGGGAGCCTCTACAATGAGCAGTTCTTC	-	TRBV7-9	TRBJ2-1	-
CAISESPLKKDRAKNIQYF	TGTGCCATCAGTGAGTCCCCCCTAAAGAAAGACAGGGCCAAAAACATTCAGTACTTC	-	TRBV10-3	TRBJ2-4	-
CASSSPGLAGTNSYEQYF	TGTGCCAGCAGCTCGCCGGGACTAGCGGGGACGAACTCCTACGAGCAGTACTTC	TRBD2	TRBV7-2	TRBJ2-7	many
CASSRVVSYEQYF	TGTGCCAGCAGTCGGGTAGTCTCCTACGAGCAGTACTTC	-	TRBV12-3/TRBV12-4	TRBJ2-7	-
CASSPPTVYEQYF	TGTGCCAGCTCACCACCGACAGTCTACGAGCAGTACTTC	-	TRBV18	TRBJ2-7	few
CASSLKQGNIQYF	TGTGCCAGCAGCTTAAAGCAGGGGAACATTCAGTACTTC	-	TRBV7-2	TRBJ2-4	few
CASSGSGDHSYNEQFF	TGTGCCAGCAGCGGTAGCGGGGACCACTCCTACAATGAGCAGTTCTTC	TRBD2	TRBV7-9	TRBJ2-1	few
CASRQGSHTEAFF	TGTGCCAGCCGCCAGGGGAGCCACACTGAAGCTTTCTTT	-	TRBV6-5	TRBJ1-1	many
CASSTPGRGYTF	TGTGCCAGCAGTACTCCAGGTCGTGGCTACACCTTC	-	TRBV12-3/TRBV12-4	TRBJ1-2	-
CASSLVTDYGYTF	TGCGCCAGCAGCTTGGTGACGGACTATGGCTACACCTTC	-	TRBV5-1	TRBJ1-2	-
CASSPQSNTEAFF	TGTGCCAGCAGCCCCCAATCGAACACTGAAGCTTTCTTT	-	TRBV7-9	TRBJ1-1	few
CASSLDPGRGTEAFF	TGTGCCAGCAGCTTAGACCCAGGGCGAGGAACTGAAGCTTTCTTT	-	TRBV7-2	TRBJ1-1	few
CASSKGAGGREDTQYF	TGTGCCAGCAGCAAAGGCGCGGGGGGGCGGGAAGATACGCAGTATTTT	-	TRBV21-1	TRBJ2-3	-
CASSLAGPRGGGEQFF	TGTGCCAGCAGCTTAGCTGGTCCTAGAGGCGGAGGTGAGCAGTTCTTC	-	TRBV7-2	TRBJ2-1	few
CASSTDRNTGELFF	TGTGCCAGTAGTACTGACAGGAACACCGGGGAGCTGTTTTTT	-	TRBV19	TRBJ2-2	-
CAIRRGQNNEQFF	TGTGCCATCAGAAGAGGACAGAACAATGAGCAGTTCTTC	-	TRBV10-3	TRBJ2-1	-
CASSVEVAGELFF	TGTGCCAGCAGCGTAGAGGTAGCCGGGGAGCTGTTTTTT	-	TRBV9	TRBJ2-2	few
CASSWVNTGELFF	TGTGCCAGCAGTTGGGTGAACACCGGGGAGCTGTTTTTT	-	TRBV27	TRBJ2-2	-
CASTIHPAGTVNTGELFF	TGCGCCAGCACCATTCACCCCGCGGGGACAGTCAACACCGGGGAGCTGTTTTTT	-	TRBV4-1	TRBJ2-2	-
CASSSRGGGLGELFF	TGTGCCAGCAGCTCACGGGGTGGGGGCCTCGGGGAGCTGTTTTTT	-	TRBV7-3	TRBJ2-2	-
CASSRQHRGGNYEQYF	TGCGCCAGCAGCCGCCAGCACAGGGGGGGAAACTACGAGCAGTACTTC	-	TRBV4-3	TRBJ2-7	many
CASSQSLNSPLHF	TGTGCCAGTAGTCAGAGTCTGAATTCACCCCTCCACTTT	-	TRBV19	TRBJ1-6	-
CASSPTRDTQYF	TGTGCCAGCAGCCCAACCCGAGATACGCAGTATTTT	-	TRBV7-6	TRBJ2-3	many
CASSLSVNQPQHF	TGCGCCAGCAGCTTATCAGTAAATCAGCCCCAGCATTTT	-	TRBV5-1	TRBJ1-5	many
CASSYKGQGADSPLHF	TGTGCCAGCAGCTATAAGGGACAGGGGGCCGACTCACCCCTCCACTTT	TRBD1	TRBV7-2	TRBJ1-6	few
CSAQQGGTGTDTQYF	TGCAGCGCCCAACAGGGGGGCACTGGCACAGATACGCAGTATTTT	TRBD1	TRBV29-1	TRBJ2-3	-
CASSLGQPLTGELFF	TGTGCCAGCAGTTTAGGGCAGCCACTCACCGGGGAGCTGTTTTTT	-	TRBV12-3/TRBV12-4	TRBJ2-2	many
CASSLLAAGQATDTQYF	TGTGCCAGCAGTTTATTAGCAGCGGGTCAGGCCACAGATACGCAGTATTTT	-	TRBV28	TRBJ2-3	many
CASSLSFGGLNEQFF	TGTGCCAGCAGCTTAAGCTTTGGGGGCCTAAATGAGCAGTTCTTC	-	TRBV7-2	TRBJ2-1	-
CASSLRGTYTGELFF	TGTGCCAGCAGCTTACGGGGGACCTACACCGGGGAGCTGTTTTTT	-	TRBV7-9	TRBJ2-2	-
CASSLYDPRAYQETQYF	TGTGCCAGCAGCTTATATGACCCCCGGGCCTACCAAGAGACCCAGTACTTC	-	TRBV7-2	TRBJ2-5	-
CASSLSSGASMNEQFF	TGTGCCAGCAGCTTATCTAGCGGGGCGAGTATGAATGAGCAGTTCTTC	TRBD2	TRBV7-3	TRBJ2-1	few
CATAAPRGSSGANVLTF	TGTGCCACAGCAGCACCCAGGGGGAGCTCTGGGGCCAACGTCCTGACTTTC	TRBD1	TRBV7-9	TRBJ2-6	-
CAWDRGAGANVLTF	TGTGCCTGGGACCGGGGGGCTGGGGCCAACGTCCTGACTTTC	TRBD2	TRBV30	TRBJ2-6	-
CASSWTADETQYF	TGTGCCAGCTCATGGACAGCTGACGAGACCCAGTACTTC	-	TRBV18	TRBJ2-5	-
CASNHLTGGNTGELFF	TGTGCCAGCAACCATTTGACAGGGGGAAACACCGGGGAGCTGTTTTTT	TRBD1	TRBV6-6	TRBJ2-2	-